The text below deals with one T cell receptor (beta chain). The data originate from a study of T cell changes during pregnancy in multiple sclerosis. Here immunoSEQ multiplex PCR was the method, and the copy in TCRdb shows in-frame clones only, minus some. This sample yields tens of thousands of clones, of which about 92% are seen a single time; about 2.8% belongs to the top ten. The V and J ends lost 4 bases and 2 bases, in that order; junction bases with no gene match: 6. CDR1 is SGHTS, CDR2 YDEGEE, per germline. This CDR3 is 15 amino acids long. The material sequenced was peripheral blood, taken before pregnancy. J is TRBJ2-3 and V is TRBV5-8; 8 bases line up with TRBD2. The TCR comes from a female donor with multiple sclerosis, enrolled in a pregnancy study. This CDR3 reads CASSPSGSSTDTQYF. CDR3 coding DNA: TGTGCCAGCAGCCCGAGCGGGAGCTCCACAGATACGCAGTATTTT. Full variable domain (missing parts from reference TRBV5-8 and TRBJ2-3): EAGVTQSPTHLIKTRGQQATLRCSPISGHTSVYWYQQALGLGLQFLLWYDEGEERNRGNFPPRFSGRQFPNYSSELNVNALELEDSALYLCASSPSGSSTDTQYFGPGTRLTVL.